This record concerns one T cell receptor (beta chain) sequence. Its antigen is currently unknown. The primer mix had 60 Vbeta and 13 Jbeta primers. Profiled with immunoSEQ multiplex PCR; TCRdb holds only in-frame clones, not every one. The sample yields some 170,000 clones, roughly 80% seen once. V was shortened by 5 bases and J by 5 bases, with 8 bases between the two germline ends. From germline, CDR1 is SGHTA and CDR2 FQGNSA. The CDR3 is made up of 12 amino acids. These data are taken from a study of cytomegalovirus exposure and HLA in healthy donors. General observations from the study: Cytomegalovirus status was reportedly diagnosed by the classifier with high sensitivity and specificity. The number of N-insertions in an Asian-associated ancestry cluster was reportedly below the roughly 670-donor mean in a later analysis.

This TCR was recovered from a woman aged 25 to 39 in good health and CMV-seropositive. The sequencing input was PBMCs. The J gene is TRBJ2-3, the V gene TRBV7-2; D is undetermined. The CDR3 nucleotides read TGTGCCAGCAGCCAATCTAGAGATACGCAGTATTTT. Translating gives CASSQSRDTQYF.